What follows are 23 T cell receptor beta chains derived from one specimen sequenced in a study of T cells in Graves' hyperthyroidism and ophthalmopathy. Regions amplified from RNA transcripts were the TCR beta CDR3 regions. The HTBI primer set was used in a first-round RT-PCR of the TCR CDR3. TCRdb re-derived calls from the multiplex PCR reads in MiXCR, one entry per CDR3 protein. The table records 550,000 to 600,000 distinct CDR3 sequences, roughly a sixth of them present only once. The material sequenced was blood. These TCRs come from a woman aged 18-29 years with Graves' hyperthyroidism.

Many counts were recorded for this clonotype. The chain uses TRBV11-2 and TRBJ2-5; 7 nucleotides line up with TRBD2. V was clipped by 4 bases and J by 3 bases; unmatched bases: 8. Germline V CDR1 and CDR2: SGHAT, FQNNGV. The CDR3 length is 15 residues. CDR3 DNA sequence: TGTGCCAGCAGCTACAATGTACTAGCGAAAGAGACCCAGTACTTC. Translated: CASSYNVLAKETQYF.

In its sample, this clonotype was seen a few times. The chain uses TRBV25-1 and TRBJ2-1; D may be TRBD1 (5 bases). Between the trimmed V and J ends, which lost 7 bases and 8 bases, there was a span of 18 bases. The CDR3 is 14 residues long. The germline V gene encodes CDR1 MGHDK and CDR2 SYGVNS. In nucleotides, the CDR3 is TGTGCCAGCACACAACAGGCTGCAGGGTATGAGCAGTTCTTC. Translation: CASTQQAAGYEQFF. Complete variable domain (other parts from reference TRBV25-1 and TRBJ2-1): EADIYQTPRYLVIGTGKKITLECSQTMGHDKMYWYQQDPGMELHLIHYSYGVNSTEKGDLSSESTVSRIRTEHFPLTLESARPSHTSQYLCASTQQAAGYEQFFGPGTRLTVL.

Ten or more counts support this clonotype. The V gene is TRBV30, the J gene TRBJ1-1; D unclear. The germline V and J ends were trimmed by 3 bases and 1 base, with 15 bases remaining between them. The CDR3 consists of 15 residues. CDR1 and CDR2 from the germline V gene are GTSNPN and SVGIG (reference sequence). In DNA form, the CDR3 reads TGTGCCTGGAGGAAGGCGTGGCCTGAGAACACTGAAGCTTTCTTT. Translating gives CAWRKAWPENTEAFF. Supplemented by reference TRBV30 and TRBJ1-1, the full variable domain reads SQTIHQWPATLVQPVGSPLSLECTVEGTSNPNLYWYRQAAGRGLQLLFYSVGIGQISSEVPQNLSASRPQDRQFILSSKKLLLSDSGFYLCAWRKAWPENTEAFFGQGTRLTVV.

This clonotype was counted a few times. The chain couples TRBV7-9 to TRBJ2-1; 13 positions match TRBD2. V lost 2 bases to trimming and J lost 0 bases; unmatched junction nucleotides: 4. Germline V gene sequence: CDR1 SEHNR, CDR2 FQNEAQ (reference sequence). The CDR3 is 18 amino acids. The CDR3 bases are TGTGCCAGCAGCTTAATTTGGACTAGCGGGAGCTCCTACAATGAGCAGTTCTTC. It encodes CASSLIWTSGSSYNEQFF.

This chain connects TRBV4-3 to TRBJ1-6, with D unclear. The CDR3 covers 17 residues. Trimming stripped 0 bases from V and 5 bases from J, with 14 bases between. Germline loops: CDR1 LGHNA, CDR2 YSLEER. Here the CDR3 DNA reads TGCGCCAGCAGCCAAGAGTGGAAGGCGGCGGATAATTCACCCCTCCACTTT. As protein: CASSQEWKAADNSPLHF.

This clonotype was counted many times. The chain carries TRBV4-1 and TRBJ2-7; D call uncertain. Trimming pared 2 bases from V and 2 bases from J, leaving 13 bases between. The CDR3 extends over 15 amino acids. Germline CDR1 MGHRA, CDR2 YSYEKL. Here the CDR3 reads CASSQSSLGTYEQYF. The CDR3 DNA reads TGCGCCAGCAGCCAATCGAGTCTGGGAACCTACGAGCAGTACTTC.

This clonotype occurred many times. This chain joins TRBV5-1 and TRBJ1-1; D might be TRBD1 (5 bases). V dropped 1 base and J dropped 3 bases, with 13 bases sitting between them. The CDR3 is made up of 15 amino acids. From germline, CDR1 is SGHRS and CDR2 YFSETQ. Here the CDR3 reads CASSLSGRVDTEAFF. The CDR3, as DNA: TGCGCCAGCAGCTTGTCTGGCAGGGTAGACACTGAAGCTTTCTTT.

This clonotype was seen only a few times. This chain joins TRBV6-2 or TRBV6-3 and TRBJ2-7; TRBD1 aligns across 10 bases. This CDR3 comprises 15 residues. The V gene end was trimmed by 5 bases and the J gene end by 7 bases; junction bases not matched to a gene: 11. Germline V lookup: CDR1 MNHEY, CDR2 SVGEGT. This CDR3 reads CASSDPGQGLLEQYF. DNA of the CDR3: TGTGCCAGCAGTGACCCGGGACAGGGGCTTCTGGAGCAGTACTTC.

The V call is TRBV5-4, the J call TRBJ1-4; D uncertain. This CDR3 has 17 amino acids. The germline CDR1 and CDR2 sequences are SGHNT and YYREEE (reference sequence). The germline V and J ends were trimmed by 4 bases and 0 bases, with 16 bases remaining between them. CDR3 bases: TGTGCCAGCAGCCCAAACCCGGCGGGAGCAACTAATGAAAAACTGTTTTTT. The encoded protein is CASSPNPAGATNEKLFF.

In its sample, this clonotype was seen many times. This rearrangement joins TRBV7-9 to TRBJ2-3; TRBD2 agrees at 7 bases. Germline V CDR1 and CDR2: SEHNR, FQNEAQ (reference sequence). There are 15 residues in the CDR3. V was clipped by 5 bases and J by 1 base; unmatched bases: 6. This chain's CDR3 is CASSRGLEGTDTQYF. DNA for the CDR3: TGTGCCAGCAGCCGAGGACTAGAGGGCACAGATACGCAGTATTTT.

The genes are TRBV27 and TRBJ1-6; possibly TRBD1 for D (5 bases). The CDR3 spans 12 residues. Germline V gene lookup returns CDR1 MNHEY and CDR2 SMNVEV (reference sequence). Trimming cost V 6 bases and J 13 bases, with 13 bases left between them. The CDR3 DNA follows: TGTGCCAGCAGAACAGGCCCTCAGCCCCTCCACTTT. Protein: CASRTGPQPLHF.

On this clonotype: This sequence may be a read error, since a much larger clone differs from it by one base. The chain has TRBV12-3 or TRBV12-4 and TRBJ1-5; D is uncertain. The V end was cut by 6 bases, the J end by 4 bases, with 16 bases between. The CDR3 runs to 15 residues. The CDR3 nucleotides are TGTGCCAGCAGCCCGGAGGTTACGAGAAATCAGCCCCAGCATTTT. This translates into CASSPEVTRNQPQHF.

V and J are TRBV6-1 and TRBJ1-1; D is unresolved. Germline V lookup: CDR1 MNHNS, CDR2 SASEGT. The CDR3 extends over 15 amino acids. Between the trimmed V and J ends, which lost 3 bases and 1 base, there was a span of 12 bases. DNA for the CDR3: TGTGCCAGCAGTGACAGAGGGTATGGGAACACTGAAGCTTTCTTT. Amino acid sequence: CASSDRGYGNTEAFF.

This clonotype was counted a few times. The chain recombines TRBV18 with TRBJ2-1; the match to TRBD2 covers 13 bases. The CDR3 is 16 amino acids. CDR1 is KGHSH, CDR2 LQKENI, per germline. Trimming removed 6 bases from V and 9 bases from J; junction bases left unmatched: 11. The CDR3: CASSITGTSGIGEQFF. Written as DNA, the CDR3 is TGTGCCAGCTCTATCACCGGGACTAGCGGGATTGGTGAGCAGTTCTTC.

This clonotype was seen a handful of times. This rearrangement joins TRBV27 to TRBJ1-1, with D hard to call. V shed 3 bases and J shed 6 bases, with 11 bases lying between them. The CDR3 totals 13 residues. The germline CDR1 and CDR2 sequences are MNHEY and SMNVEV (reference sequence). CDR3 sequence reads: CASSFGGSPEAFF. CDR3 in DNA: TGTGCCAGCAGTTTTGGCGGCAGCCCTGAAGCTTTCTTT.

This clonotype was seen at least ten times. This chain uses TRBV20-1 with TRBJ2-1; 10 nucleotides line up with TRBD2. CDR3 length: 18 residues. Trimming removed 4 bases from V and 5 bases from J; junction bases left unmatched: 17. The germline V gene encodes CDR1 DFQATT and CDR2 SNEGSKA (reference sequence). CDR3 sequence reads: CSATALEVLAGMNNEQFF. The CDR3 nucleotides read TGCAGTGCTACCGCCCTCGAGGTACTAGCGGGGATGAACAATGAGCAGTTCTTC.

The chain carries TRBV28 and TRBJ2-7; D is uncertain. CDR3 length: 14 residues. Germline loops: CDR1 MDHEN, CDR2 SYDVKM. V lost 5 bases to trimming and J lost 3 bases, with 14 bases between them. The CDR3: CASSIESFGYEQYF. CDR3 DNA: TGTGCCAGCAGTATCGAGAGTTTCGGCTACGAGCAGTACTTC.

This clonotype was seen only a few times. The V and J genes are TRBV5-1 and TRBJ2-2, with D possibly TRBD2 on 5 matching bases. The V gene lost 4 bases and the J gene lost 4 bases, with 14 bases spanning the gap. The CDR3 length is 15 residues. The germline V gene has CDR1 SGHRS and CDR2 YFSETQ. CDR3 nucleotides: TGCGCCAGCAGCCCACGGACTTCCCGCACCGGGGAGCTGTTTTTT. Amino acid sequence: CASSPRTSRTGELFF.

The table lists this clonotype with many counts. J is TRBJ1-1 and V is TRBV9; 7 bases are a match to TRBD1. Germline CDR1 and CDR2: SGDLS and YYNGEE. J lost 3 bases, V lost 4 bases, and 15 bases had no gene match. The CDR3 sequence is 17 residues long. CDR3 sequence: CASSFLDRAFEDTEAFF. The CDR3 region has the DNA TGTGCCAGCAGCTTTCTTGACAGGGCGTTTGAGGACACTGAAGCTTTCTTT.

This clonotype was observed at least ten times. The rearrangement uses TRBV11-2 and TRBJ2-7; 8 nucleotides line up with TRBD2. The ends lost 4 bases at V and 3 bases at J; junction bases unmatched: 2. CDR1 is SGHAT and CDR2 is FQNNGV in the germline V gene. There are 13 residues in the CDR3. CDR3 residues: CASSSRGGYEQYF. As DNA, the CDR3 is TGTGCCAGCAGCTCCCGGGGGGGCTACGAGCAGTACTTC.

This chain links TRBV20-1 with TRBJ2-5; 9 nucleotides match TRBD2. CDR3 size: 16 residues. CDR1 and CDR2 from the germline V gene are DFQATT and SNEGSKA (reference sequence). The junction had 12 bases not matched to a gene; V was cut back by 3 bases and J by 4 bases. Here the CDR3 reads CSARARRGGPRETQYF. CDR3 coding DNA: TGCAGTGCTAGGGCTCGGCGGGGGGGCCCTCGAGAGACCCAGTACTTC.

In its sample, this clonotype was seen a few times. This chain connects TRBV5-1 to TRBJ2-1; 14 bases are shared with TRBD2. The CDR3 length is 15 residues. After removal of 5 bases from V and 8 bases from J, the junction contained 6 bases not matched to a gene. In germline, CDR1 is SGHRS, CDR2 YFSETQ. DNA for the CDR3: TGCGCCAGCAGGCCGGGACTAGCGGGAGCGGATGAGCAGTTCTTC. Its translation is CASRPGLAGADEQFF. The variable domain in full, completed from reference TRBV5-1 and TRBJ2-1, reads KAGVTQTPRYLIKTRGQQVTLSCSPISGHRSVSWYQQTPGQGLQFLFEYFSETQRNKGNFPGRFSGRQFSNSRSEMNVSTLELGDSALYLCASRPGLAGADEQFFGPGTRLTVL.

V is TRBV6-1 and J is TRBJ1-5; D is possibly TRBD1 (6 bases). The CDR3 spans 14 residues. CDR1 is MNHNS, CDR2 SASEGT, per germline. Trimming left V 7 bases short and J 2 bases short, with 12 bases between. CDR3: CASTYRAGNQPQHF. Here the CDR3 DNA reads TGTGCCAGCACTTACAGGGCTGGCAATCAGCCCCAGCATTTT.